The next 14 T cell receptor beta chains were all read from a single sample in a study of CD8+ T cells in alopecia areata. Following extraction, RNA underwent reverse transcription to cDNA, which served as the sequencing template. Profiling relied on immunoSEQ multiplex PCR, and the TCRdb table lists in-frame clones only, not all of them. The sample carries about 98,000 clones, over 40% recorded once. Sequencing was carried out using CD4+ T cells sorted from blood. The origin of the receptors is a human donor with alopecia areata.

This chain joins TRBV14 and TRBJ2-7; possibly TRBD1 or TRBD2 for D (5 bases each). Trimming pared 0 bases from V and 5 bases from J, leaving 14 bases between. CDR3 length: 15 amino acids. Looked up from germline, CDR1 is SGHDN and CDR2 is FVKESK. CDR3 residues: CASSQDRGYGHEQYF. The DNA for the CDR3 is TGTGCCAGCAGCCAAGATCGGGGCTACGGTCACGAGCAGTACTTC.

The gene calls are TRBV2 and TRBJ1-2; TRBD1 agrees at 7 bases. From germline, CDR1 is SNHLY and CDR2 FYNNEI. With V trimmed by 7 bases and J by 8 bases, 4 bases remained unmatched. This CDR3 comprises 11 residues. The CDR3 is CASTRTGGYTF. The CDR3 DNA reads as TGTGCCAGCACCAGGACAGGAGGCTACACCTTC.

This clone was counted between two and nine times. V gene TRBV10-3 combines with J gene TRBJ2-7; perhaps TRBD2 as D (5 bases). The CDR3 spans 15 residues. V lost 6 bases and J 4 bases, leaving 19 bases between the germline ends. The germline V gene encodes CDR1 ENHRY and CDR2 SYGVKD. The CDR3 nucleotides are TGTGCCATCAGAACTGACGCGGACCGGGATTACGAGCAGTACTTC. Its protein is CAIRTDADRDYEQYF.

This rearrangement joins TRBV9 to TRBJ2-7, with D possibly matching TRBD1 (6 bases). With 6 bases removed from V and 6 bases from J, the gap between germline ends came to 16 bases. This CDR3 has 13 residues. Germline CDR1 is SGDLS and CDR2 is YYNGEE. CDR3 amino acids: CASKEGVLVEQYF. CDR3 sequence (DNA): TGTGCCAGCAAAGAGGGGGTTTTGGTCGAGCAGTACTTC.

This clone turned up a few times. The genes are TRBV7-2 and TRBJ2-7; 7 positions match TRBD2. This CDR3 spans 15 amino acids. V lost 8 bases, J lost 6 bases, and 16 bases stayed unmatched. From germline, CDR1 is SGHTA and CDR2 FQGNSA. As DNA, the CDR3 is TGTGCCAGCGAAGAACTAGCGCGTCCGGTATTCGAGCAGTACTTC. Protein sequence: CASEELARPVFEQYF.

About this clone itself: Other nucleotide sequences in the sample specify the same CDR3. V and J are TRBV5-1 and TRBJ2-5; D remains unclear. The CDR3 totals 13 residues. The V gene's germline CDR1 is SGHRS and CDR2 YFSETQ. The germline V and J ends were trimmed by 0 bases and 3 bases, with 6 bases remaining between them. CDR3 in DNA: TGCGCCAGCAGCTTGGTGGCAGAAGAGACCCAGTACTTC. It yields the protein CASSLVAEETQYF.

The chain carries TRBV11-2 and TRBJ2-7, with 8 bases identical to TRBD2. Germline CDR1 SGHAT, CDR2 FQNNGV. This CDR3 has 15 residues. Trimming cost V 4 bases and J 7 bases; bases outside gene matches: 12. CDR3 region: CASSSLRGGRVEQYF. The CDR3 DNA reads TGTGCCAGCAGCTCCCTCCGGGGGGGGCGGGTGGAGCAGTACTTC.

CDR3 DNA sequence: TGTGCCAGCAGCTCAGAGGAGACCCAGTACTTC. Translating it yields CASSSEETQYF. The chain is built from TRBV7-9 and TRBJ2-5, with D unresolved. The CDR3 is made up of 11 amino acids. The germline V gene has CDR1 SEHNR and CDR2 FQNEAQ (reference sequence). V gave up 4 bases and J gave up 5 bases, with 5 bases separating them.

The chain recombines TRBV29-1 with TRBJ2-2; D might be TRBD1 (5 bases). CDR1 is SQVTM, CDR2 ANQGSEA, per germline. The V and J ends lost 7 bases and 0 bases respectively, with 9 bases between them. The CDR3 spans 13 residues. The CDR3 region has the DNA TGCAGCGGACAGTTAACGAACACCGGGGAGCTGTTTTTT. It codes for CSGQLTNTGELFF.

The J gene is TRBJ2-1, the V gene TRBV5-1; unclear D gene. The V end was cut by 8 bases, the J end by 6 bases, with 18 bases between. The CDR3 has 14 amino acids. CDR1 and CDR2 from the germline V gene are SGHRS and YFSETQ. This CDR3 reads CASMSMTSSNEQFF. The DNA for the CDR3 is TGCGCCAGTATGAGCATGACATCAAGCAATGAGCAGTTCTTC. The complete variable domain, with remaining parts taken from reference TRBV5-1 and TRBJ2-1, reads KAGVTQTPRYLIKTRGQQVTLSCSPISGHRSVSWYQQTPGQGLQFLFEYFSETQRNKGNFPGRFSGRQFSNSRSEMNVSTLELGDSALYLCASMSMTSSNEQFFGPGTRLTVL.

The chain has TRBV6-5 and TRBJ1-4; D uncertain. V was pared by 0 bases and J by 3 bases, with 8 bases between. The CDR3 sequence is 15 residues long. Germline V CDR1 and CDR2: MNHEY, SVGAGI. This CDR3 is CASSYSTAANEKLFF. For the CDR3, the DNA is TGTGCCAGCAGTTACTCCACAGCGGCTAATGAAAAACTGTTTTTT.

The J gene is TRBJ1-6, the V gene TRBV7-2; D is uncertain. V dropped 0 bases and J dropped 10 bases, with 4 bases sitting between them. There are 12 residues in the CDR3. CDR1 is SGHTA and CDR2 is FQGNSA in the germline V gene. CDR3 bases: TGTGCCAGCAGCTTAGCCGAATCACCCCTCCACTTT. Amino acids: CASSLAESPLHF.

This clone was picked up a small number of times. The gene calls are TRBV29-1 and TRBJ1-5; TRBD1 aligns across 9 bases. Germline CDR1 SQVTM, CDR2 ANQGSEA. The CDR3 runs 14 residues. The ends lost 4 bases at V and 7 bases at J; junction bases unmatched: 8. The CDR3 sequence is CSVGGQGPGQPQHF. The CDR3 DNA follows: TGCAGCGTTGGGGGACAGGGCCCAGGGCAGCCCCAGCATTTT.

The gene calls are TRBV30 and TRBJ1-5; D not resolved. Germline V gives CDR1 GTSNPN, CDR2 SVGIG (reference sequence). The CDR3 contains 13 residues. Between the trimmed V and J ends, which lost 2 bases and 4 bases, there was a span of 9 bases. DNA of the CDR3: TGTGCCTGGAGTAAGGGCAGTAATCAGCCCCAGCATTTT. Its translation: CAWSKGSNQPQHF.